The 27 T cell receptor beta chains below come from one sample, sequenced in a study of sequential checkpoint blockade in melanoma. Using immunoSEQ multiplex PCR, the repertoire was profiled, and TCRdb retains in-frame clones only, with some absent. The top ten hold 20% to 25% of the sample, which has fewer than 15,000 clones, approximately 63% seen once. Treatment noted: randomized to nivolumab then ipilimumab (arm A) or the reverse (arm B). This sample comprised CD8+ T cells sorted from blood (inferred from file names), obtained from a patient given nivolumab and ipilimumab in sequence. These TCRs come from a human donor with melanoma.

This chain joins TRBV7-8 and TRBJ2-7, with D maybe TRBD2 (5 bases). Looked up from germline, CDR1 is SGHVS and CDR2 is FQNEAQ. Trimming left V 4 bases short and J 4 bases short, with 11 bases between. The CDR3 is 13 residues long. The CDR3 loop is CASSYGPGYEQYF. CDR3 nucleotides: TGTGCCAGCAGCTACGGTCCGGGGTACGAGCAGTACTTC. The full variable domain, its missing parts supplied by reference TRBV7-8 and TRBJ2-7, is GAGVSQSPRYKVAKRGQDVALRCDPISGHVSLFWYQQALGQGPEFLTYFQNEAQLDKSGLPSDRFFAERPEGSVSTLKIQRTQQEDSAVYLCASSYGPGYEQYFGPGTRLTVT.

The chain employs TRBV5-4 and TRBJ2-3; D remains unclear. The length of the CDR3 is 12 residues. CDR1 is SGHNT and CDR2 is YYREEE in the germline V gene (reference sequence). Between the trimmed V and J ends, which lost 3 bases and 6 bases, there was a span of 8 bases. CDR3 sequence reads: CASSSSVDTQYF. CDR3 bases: TGTGCCAGCAGCTCCTCGGTGGATACGCAGTATTTT.

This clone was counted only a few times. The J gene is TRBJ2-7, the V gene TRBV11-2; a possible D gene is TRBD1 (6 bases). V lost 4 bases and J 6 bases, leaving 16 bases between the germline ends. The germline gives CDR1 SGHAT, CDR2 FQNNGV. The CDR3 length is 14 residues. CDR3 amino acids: CASSYTGLRGEQYF. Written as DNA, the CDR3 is TGTGCCAGCAGCTATACAGGGCTTCGGGGCGAGCAGTACTTC. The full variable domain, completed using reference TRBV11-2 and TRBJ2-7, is EAGVAQSPRYKIIEKRQSVAFWCNPISGHATLYWYQQILGQGPKLLIQFQNNGVVDDSQLPKDRFSAERLKGVDSTLKIQPAKLEDSAVYLCASSYTGLRGEQYFGPGTRLTVT.

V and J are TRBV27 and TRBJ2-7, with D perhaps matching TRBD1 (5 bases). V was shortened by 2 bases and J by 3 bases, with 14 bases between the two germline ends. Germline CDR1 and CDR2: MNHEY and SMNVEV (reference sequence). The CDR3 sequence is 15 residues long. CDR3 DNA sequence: TGTGCCAGCAGTTTAATCAGGGAAAGGGTCTACGAGCAGTACTTC. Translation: CASSLIRERVYEQYF.

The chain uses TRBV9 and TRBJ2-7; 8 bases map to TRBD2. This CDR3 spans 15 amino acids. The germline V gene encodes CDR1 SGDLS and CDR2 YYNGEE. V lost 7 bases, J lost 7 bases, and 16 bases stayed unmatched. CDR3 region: CASAKTGTSSREQYF. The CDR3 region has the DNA TGTGCCAGCGCTAAAACAGGGACTAGTAGTCGGGAGCAGTACTTC.

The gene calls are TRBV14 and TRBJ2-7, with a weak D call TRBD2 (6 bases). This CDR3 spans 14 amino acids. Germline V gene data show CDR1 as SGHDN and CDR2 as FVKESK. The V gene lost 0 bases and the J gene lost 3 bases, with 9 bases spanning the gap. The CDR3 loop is CASSQDRGFYEQYF. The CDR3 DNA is TGTGCCAGCAGCCAAGATCGGGGGTTCTACGAGCAGTACTTC.

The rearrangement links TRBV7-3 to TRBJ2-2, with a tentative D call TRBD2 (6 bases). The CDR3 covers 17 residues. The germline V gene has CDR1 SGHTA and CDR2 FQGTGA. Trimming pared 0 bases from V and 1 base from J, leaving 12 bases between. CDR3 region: CASSLTAGLRNTGELFF. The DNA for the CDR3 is TGTGCCAGCAGCTTAACGGCGGGACTTAGGAACACCGGGGAGCTGTTTTTT. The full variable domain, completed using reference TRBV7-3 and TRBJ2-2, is GAGVSQTPSNKVTEKGKYVELRCDPISGHTALYWYRQSLGQGPEFLIYFQGTGAADDSGLPNDRFFAVRPEGSVSTLKIQRTERGDSAVYLCASSLTAGLRNTGELFFGEGSRLTVL.

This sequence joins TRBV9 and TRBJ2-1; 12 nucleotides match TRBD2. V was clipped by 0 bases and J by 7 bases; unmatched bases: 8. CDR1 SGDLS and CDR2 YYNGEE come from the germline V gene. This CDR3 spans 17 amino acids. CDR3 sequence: CASSVGASGGAGNEQFF. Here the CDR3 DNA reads TGTGCCAGCAGCGTAGGAGCTAGCGGGGGGGCGGGAAATGAGCAGTTCTTC.

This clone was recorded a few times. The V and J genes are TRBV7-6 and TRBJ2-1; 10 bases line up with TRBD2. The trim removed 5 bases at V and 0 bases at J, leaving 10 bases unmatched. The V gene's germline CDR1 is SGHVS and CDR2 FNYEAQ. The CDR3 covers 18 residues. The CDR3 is CASSLIAGGTNSYNEQFF. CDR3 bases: TGTGCCAGCAGCCTTATAGCGGGAGGAACCAACTCCTACAATGAGCAGTTCTTC.

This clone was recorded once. CDR3 protein: CAWVPSPWRRTDTQYF. CDR3 bases: TGTGCCTGGGTACCCTCCCCTTGGCGGCGCACAGATACGCAGTATTTT. The V gene is TRBV30, the J gene TRBJ2-3; D is unclear. The V end was cut by 5 bases, the J end by 1 base, with 19 bases between. The germline V gene has CDR1 GTSNPN and CDR2 SVGIG (reference sequence). There are 16 residues in the CDR3. Supplemented by reference TRBV30 and TRBJ2-3, the full variable domain reads SQTIHQWPATLVQPVGSPLSLECTVEGTSNPNLYWYRQAAGRGLQLLFYSVGIGQISSEVPQNLSASRPQDRQFILSSKKLLLSDSGFYLCAWVPSPWRRTDTQYFGPGTRLTVL.

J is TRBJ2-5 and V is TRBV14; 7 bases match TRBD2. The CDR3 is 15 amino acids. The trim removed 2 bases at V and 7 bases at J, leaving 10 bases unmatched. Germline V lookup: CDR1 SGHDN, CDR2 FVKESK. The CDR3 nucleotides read TGTGCCAGCAGCCAACTCTGGGAGGGAGAAGGGACCCAGTACTTC. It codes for CASSQLWEGEGTQYF.

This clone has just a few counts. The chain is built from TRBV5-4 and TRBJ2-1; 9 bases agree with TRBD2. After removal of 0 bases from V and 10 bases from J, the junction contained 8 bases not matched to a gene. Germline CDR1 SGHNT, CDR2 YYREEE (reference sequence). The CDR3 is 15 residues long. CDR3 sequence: CASSLGTSAGGEQFF. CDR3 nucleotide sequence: TGTGCCAGCAGCTTGGGAACTAGCGCGGGGGGGGAGCAGTTCTTC.

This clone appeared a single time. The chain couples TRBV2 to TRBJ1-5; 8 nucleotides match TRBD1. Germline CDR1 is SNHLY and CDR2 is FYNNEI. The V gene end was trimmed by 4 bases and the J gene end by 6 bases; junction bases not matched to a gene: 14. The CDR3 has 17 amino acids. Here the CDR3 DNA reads TGTGCCAGCAGTGTCGACCGGGACAGGTTCGGGGTTCAGCCCCAGCATTTT. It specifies CASSVDRDRFGVQPQHF.

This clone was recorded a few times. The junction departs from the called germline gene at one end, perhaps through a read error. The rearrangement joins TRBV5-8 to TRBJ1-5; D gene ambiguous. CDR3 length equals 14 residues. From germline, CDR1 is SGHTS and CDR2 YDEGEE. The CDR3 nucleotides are TGCGCCAGCAGCCAATTCGGTGGCAATCAGCCCCAGCATTTT. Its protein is CASSQFGGNQPQHF.

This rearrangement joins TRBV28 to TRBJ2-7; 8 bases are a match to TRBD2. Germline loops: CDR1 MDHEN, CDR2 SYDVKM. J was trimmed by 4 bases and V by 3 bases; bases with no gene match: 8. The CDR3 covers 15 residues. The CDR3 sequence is CASSFRGGKPYEQYF. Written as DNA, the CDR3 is TGTGCCAGCAGTTTTCGGGGGGGGAAACCATACGAGCAGTACTTC.

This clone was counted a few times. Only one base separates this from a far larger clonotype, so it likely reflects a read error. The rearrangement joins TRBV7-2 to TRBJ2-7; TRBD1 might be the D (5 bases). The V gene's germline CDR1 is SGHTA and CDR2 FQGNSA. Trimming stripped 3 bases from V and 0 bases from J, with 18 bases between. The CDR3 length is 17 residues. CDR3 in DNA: TGTGCCAGCAGCTTGGTAAGGGGCAGGGTTGGCTCCTACGAGCAGTACTTC. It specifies CASSLVRGRVGSYEQYF. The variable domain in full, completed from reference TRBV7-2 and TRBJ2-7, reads GAGVSQSPSNKVTEKGKDVELRCDPISGHTALYWYRQSLGQGLEFLIYFQGNSAPDKSGLPSDRFSAERTGGSVSTLTIQRTQQEDSAVYLCASSLVRGRVGSYEQYFGPGTRLTVT.

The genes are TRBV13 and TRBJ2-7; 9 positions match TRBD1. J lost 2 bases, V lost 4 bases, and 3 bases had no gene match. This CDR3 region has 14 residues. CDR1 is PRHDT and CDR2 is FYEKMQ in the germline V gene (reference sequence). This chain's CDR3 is CASSSRQGAYEQYF. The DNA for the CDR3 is TGTGCCAGCAGCTCACGACAGGGGGCCTACGAGCAGTACTTC.

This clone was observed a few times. Here the CDR3 DNA reads TGTGCCAGCAGCTCGGGACTAGCGGGAGCGGGCGAGCAGTACTTC. Translation: CASSSGLAGAGEQYF. The chain joins TRBV7-9 to TRBJ2-7; TRBD2 aligns across 14 bases. Germline assignment: CDR1 SEHNR and CDR2 FQNEAQ (reference sequence). Unmatched junction bases numbered 5, after V lost 4 bases and J lost 6 bases. The CDR3 has 15 residues.

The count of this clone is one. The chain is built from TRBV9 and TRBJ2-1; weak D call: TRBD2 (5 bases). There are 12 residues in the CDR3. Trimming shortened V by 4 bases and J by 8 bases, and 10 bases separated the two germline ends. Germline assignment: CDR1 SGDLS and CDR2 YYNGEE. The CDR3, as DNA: TGTGCCAGCAGCCGCCATAGCGATGAGCAGTTCTTC. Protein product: CASSRHSDEQFF. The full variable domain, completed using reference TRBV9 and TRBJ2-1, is DSGVTQTPKHLITATGQRVTLRCSPRSGDLSVYWYQQSLDQGLQFLIQYYNGEERAKGNILERFSAQQFPDLHSELNLSSLELGDSALYFCASSRHSDEQFFGPGTRLTVL.

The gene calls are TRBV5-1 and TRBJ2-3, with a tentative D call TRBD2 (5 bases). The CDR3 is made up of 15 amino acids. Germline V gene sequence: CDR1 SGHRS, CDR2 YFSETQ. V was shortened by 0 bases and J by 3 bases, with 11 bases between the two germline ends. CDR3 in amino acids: CASSLVGSATDTQYF. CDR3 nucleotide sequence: TGCGCCAGCAGCTTGGTGGGTAGCGCGACAGATACGCAGTATTTT.

CDR3 DNA sequence: TGTGCCAGCAGCCAAGTGGGGTCGGGTGGCGGGGGAGACTACGAGCAGTACTTC. This translates into CASSQVGSGGGGDYEQYF. The V and J genes are TRBV4-2 and TRBJ2-7; 7 positions agree with TRBD2. The CDR3 spans 18 residues. V trimming: 1 base; J trimming: 3 bases; junction bases outside the gene matches: 15. Per the germline V gene, CDR1 is LGHNA and CDR2 is YNFKEQ.

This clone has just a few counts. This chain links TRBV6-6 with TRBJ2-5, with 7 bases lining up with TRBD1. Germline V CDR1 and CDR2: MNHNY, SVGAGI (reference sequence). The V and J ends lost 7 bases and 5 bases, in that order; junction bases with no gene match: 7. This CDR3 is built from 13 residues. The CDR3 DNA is TGTGCCAGCACCGACAGGGATTGGGAGACCCAGTACTTC. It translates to CASTDRDWETQYF.

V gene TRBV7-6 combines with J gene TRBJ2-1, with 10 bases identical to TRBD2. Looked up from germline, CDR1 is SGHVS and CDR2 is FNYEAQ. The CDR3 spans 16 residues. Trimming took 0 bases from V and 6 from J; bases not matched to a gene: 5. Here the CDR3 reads CASSLAASGSVNEQFF. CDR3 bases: TGTGCCAGCAGCTTAGCGGCTAGCGGGAGTGTCAATGAGCAGTTCTTC.

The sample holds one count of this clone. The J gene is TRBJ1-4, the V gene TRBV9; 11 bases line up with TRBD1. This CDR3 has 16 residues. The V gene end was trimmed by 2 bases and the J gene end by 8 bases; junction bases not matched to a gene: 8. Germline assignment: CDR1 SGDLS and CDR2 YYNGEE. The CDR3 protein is CASSVGGTGGFEKLFF. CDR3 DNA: TGTGCCAGCAGCGTGGGGGGGACAGGGGGATTCGAAAAACTGTTTTTT.

The CDR3 sequence is CASSYFGGRAGGGYTF. CDR3 bases: TGTGCCAGCAGTTACTTCGGTGGCAGGGCCGGTGGAGGCTACACCTTC. The chain is built from TRBV11-2 and TRBJ1-2; D might be TRBD1 (5 bases). The CDR3 loop spans 16 amino acids. Trimming removed 6 bases at V and 8 bases at J, with 25 bases between. Germline V gives CDR1 SGHAT, CDR2 FQNNGV.

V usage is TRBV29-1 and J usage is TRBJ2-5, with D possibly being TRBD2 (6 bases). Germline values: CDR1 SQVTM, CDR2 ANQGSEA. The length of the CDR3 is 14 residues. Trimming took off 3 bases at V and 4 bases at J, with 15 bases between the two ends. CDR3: CSVEGGTLGETQYF. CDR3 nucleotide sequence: TGCAGCGTTGAGGGGGGAACCCTCGGAGAGACCCAGTACTTC.

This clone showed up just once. The CDR3 is CASSLESSGANSYEQYF. The CDR3 bases are TGTGCCAGCAGCTTAGAATCTTCGGGAGCGAACTCCTACGAGCAGTACTTC. This chain connects TRBV11-2 to TRBJ2-7; tentatively, D is TRBD2 (6 bases). V was clipped by 0 bases and J by 0 bases, with 15 bases between them. The V gene's germline CDR1 is SGHAT and CDR2 FQNNGV. CDR3 length equals 17 residues. Full variable domain (missing parts from reference TRBV11-2 and TRBJ2-7): EAGVAQSPRYKIIEKRQSVAFWCNPISGHATLYWYQQILGQGPKLLIQFQNNGVVDDSQLPKDRFSAERLKGVDSTLKIQPAKLEDSAVYLCASSLESSGANSYEQYFGPGTRLTVT.